This T cell receptor beta chain was observed in a study of T cell changes during pregnancy in multiple sclerosis. Here immunoSEQ multiplex PCR was the method, and the copy in TCRdb shows in-frame clones only, minus some. The sample shows tens of thousands of clones, roughly 94% of them seen only once. CDR3 length: 16 residues. Between the trimmed V and J ends, which lost 7 bases and 6 bases, there was a span of 19 bases. Germline loops: CDR1 MGHRA, CDR2 YSYEKL. The TCR originated in a female donor in good health, enrolled as a control in a pregnancy study. Sequenced material: peripheral blood, taken in the second trimester of pregnancy. The chain has TRBV4-1 and TRBJ1-6; D might be TRBD1 (6 bases). The CDR3 region has the DNA TGCGCCAGCACTCAGGGGTTTGGTTCCGGTAATTCACCCCTCCACTTT. Residues: CASTQGFGSGNSPLHF.